This TCR beta chain was recovered during a study of T cells after yellow fever vaccination. In this sample, this clonotype turned up many times. A universal primer site and UMIs were added as TCR cDNA was made by 5'RACE template switching. TCRdb passed the 5' RACE reads through MiXCR, listing each CDR3 protein once. The table includes around 140,000 distinct CDR3 sequences, 5% to 7.5% detected once. In germline, CDR1 is SEHNR, CDR2 FQNEAQ (reference sequence). CDR3 length: 15 amino acids. The ends were cut back, 2 bases at V and 0 bases at J, with 8 bases in the middle. The specimen was CD4+ T cells sorted from PBMCs, collected 10 days after the yellow fever booster vaccination. The sequence came from a man aged 25-45 years who received the YFV17D yellow fever vaccine. This chain joins TRBV7-9 and TRBJ1-3; D not resolved. CDR3 region: CASSLRRSSGNTIYF. The DNA of the CDR3 is TGTGCCAGCAGCTTAAGACGGTCCTCTGGAAACACCATATATTTT.